The 22 T cell receptor beta chains below were found in one sample sequenced in a study of low-dose radiotherapy and immunotherapy resistance in tumors. TRAV and TRBV primers primed cDNA for both TCRalpha and TCRbeta. TCR amplification used roughly 21 PCR cycles, a constant-region primer and a V-primer adapter. TCRdb independently ran MiXCR on the reads; one entry per CDR3 protein. The table includes approximately 14,000 distinct CDR3 sequences, roughly half detected once. The source of these receptors is a human donor with advanced metastatic prostate, ovarian, gallbladder or colorectal cancer (not recorded which). This table probably holds off-target reads from a library built for another chain.

The chain has TRBV7-7 and TRBJ1-1; D gene unclear. Germline V lookup: CDR1 SSHAT, CDR2 FNYEAQ (reference sequence). The CDR3 runs to 13 residues. V was cut by 1 base and J by 3 bases, with 6 bases left in between. CDR3 sequence: CASSLGEDTEAFF. The CDR3 DNA follows: TGTGCCAGCAGCTTAGGGGAGGACACTGAAGCTTTCTTT.

The rearrangement joins TRBV3-1 to TRBJ2-5, with no clear D. The V end was cut by 0 bases, the J end by 1 base, with 6 bases between. The CDR3 has 14 amino acids. Germline loops: CDR1 LGHDT, CDR2 YNNKEL (reference sequence). The CDR3 nucleotides are TGTGCCAGCAGCCAAGACGGAAGCCAAGAGACCCAGTACTTC. Protein product: CASSQDGSQETQYF.

This clonotype was seen only once. V is TRBV2 and J is TRBJ2-1; D perhaps matches TRBD2 (6 bases). Trimming pared 4 bases from V and 4 bases from J, leaving 20 bases between. This CDR3 is built from 17 residues. CDR1 SNHLY and CDR2 FYNNEI come from the germline V gene. CDR3 nucleotides: TGTGCCAGCAGTGCCGCTCGCGCGGGGATGGCTTACAATGAGCAGTTCTTC. Translating it yields CASSAARAGMAYNEQFF.

This clonotype was recorded a few times. The chain joins TRBV5-1 to TRBJ2-7; a weak D match, TRBD2 (6 bases). The length of the CDR3 is 14 residues. Looked up from germline, CDR1 is SGHRS and CDR2 is YFSETQ. The V and J ends lost 4 bases and 2 bases respectively, with 13 bases between them. CDR3 protein: CASSLQEGAYEQYF. Here the CDR3 DNA reads TGCGCCAGCAGCCTCCAGGAGGGAGCCTACGAGCAGTACTTC.

The rearrangement uses TRBV7-8 and TRBJ2-2, with a possible D match to TRBD2 (6 bases). Per the germline V gene, CDR1 is SGHVS and CDR2 is FQNEAQ. This CDR3 region has 17 residues. V shed 0 bases and J shed 6 bases, with 17 bases lying between them. DNA for the CDR3: TGTGCCAGCAGCTTAGCTTTCCCCGAGACTAGTGCCGGGGAGCTGTTTTTT. Its translation is CASSLAFPETSAGELFF.

This clonotype was picked up a small number of times. The chain couples TRBV27 to TRBJ2-3; D possibly corresponds to TRBD2 (6 bases). CDR3 length: 11 residues. Germline loops: CDR1 MNHEY, CDR2 SMNVEV (reference sequence). Trimming took off 6 bases at V and 5 bases at J, with 6 bases between the two ends. In nucleotides, the CDR3 is TGTGCCAGCAGGGGGGGAGATACGCAGTATTTT. It translates to CASRGGDTQYF.

This chain links TRBV2 with TRBJ1-5, with D uncertain. CDR1 and CDR2 (germline): SNHLY, FYNNEI. The CDR3 totals 14 residues. V was clipped by 4 bases and J by 6 bases, with 13 bases between them. The CDR3 DNA reads as TGTGCCAGCAGTGCCCTGGCAGGTCCTCAGCCCCAGCATTTT. Protein product: CASSALAGPQPQHF.

By proportion, this clonotype is medium-sized. The germline gene is not matched at one end of the junction; a read error may be the cause. The rearrangement links TRBV13 to TRBJ1-6; the D is unclear. The CDR3 covers 15 residues. The germline CDR1 and CDR2 sequences are PRHDT and FYEKMQ (reference sequence). CDR3 protein: CAMREPNTNAGKSTF. The DNA of the CDR3 is TGTGCAATGAGAGAGCCGAACACCAATGCAGGCAAATCAACCTTT.

The count of this clonotype is one. The chain employs TRBV7-2 and TRBJ1-1; a weak D match, TRBD1 (6 bases). Trimming stripped 5 bases from V and 5 bases from J, with 15 bases between. The V gene's germline CDR1 is SGHTA and CDR2 FQGNSA. The CDR3 contains 14 residues. The CDR3 nucleotides are TGTGCCAGCAGCGTCACAGGGTATTTGACTGAAGCTTTCTTT. This gives the protein CASSVTGYLTEAFF.

This rearrangement joins TRBV6-5 to TRBJ1-2; TRBD1 is a possible D gene (6 bases). Per the germline V gene, CDR1 is MNHEY and CDR2 is SVGAGI. Trimming pared 4 bases from V and 4 bases from J, leaving 13 bases between. This CDR3 has 14 amino acids. CDR3 in DNA: TGTGCCAGCAGTTCGAAACAGGGAATCTATGGCTACACCTTC. Protein product: CASSSKQGIYGYTF.

The rearrangement joins TRBV6-1 to TRBJ2-1; a possible D gene is TRBD2 (6 bases). The germline CDR1 and CDR2 sequences are MNHNS and SASEGT. V lost 7 bases, J lost 0 bases, and 19 bases lay in between. The CDR3 runs to 17 residues. In nucleotides, the CDR3 is TGTGCCAGCATCTCCGGGGGACGCCCGTCCTCCTACAATGAGCAGTTCTTC. Its translation is CASISGGRPSSYNEQFF.

The J gene is TRBJ2-3, the V gene TRBV2, with D uncertain. Trimming removed 2 bases from V and 0 bases from J, with 6 bases in between. The CDR3 consists of 14 residues. Germline loops: CDR1 SNHLY, CDR2 FYNNEI. The CDR3 here is CASSEFRSTDTQYF. For the CDR3, the DNA is TGTGCCAGCAGTGAATTCAGGAGCACAGATACGCAGTATTTT. Drawing the rest from reference TRBV2 and TRBJ2-3, the complete variable domain is EPEVTQTPSHQVTQMGQEVILRCVPISNHLYFYWYRQILGQKVEFLVSFYNNEISEKSEIFDDQFSVERPDGSNFTLKIRSTKLEDSAMYFCASSEFRSTDTQYFGPGTRLTVL.

This clonotype was found a few times. The V call is TRBV10-3, the J call TRBJ2-7; no clear D gene. The CDR3 totals 16 residues. V shed 10 bases and J shed 3 bases, with 25 bases lying between them. Germline CDR1 reads ENHRY; CDR2 reads SYGVKD. CDR3 coding DNA: TGTGCCACCCTGACGGACGCCTCAACACGAATCTACGAGCAGTACTTC. It yields the protein CATLTDASTRIYEQYF.

This chain uses TRBV27 with TRBJ2-2, with D perhaps given as TRBD1 or TRBD2 (5 bases each). Per germline, CDR1 MNHEY and CDR2 SMNVEV (reference sequence). The CDR3 contains 16 residues. Trimming removed 6 bases at V and 0 bases at J, with 14 bases between. The CDR3 sequence: CASRPPGQPNTGELFF. The CDR3 DNA sequence: TGTGCCAGCAGACCCCCGGGGCAGCCGAACACCGGGGAGCTGTTTTTT.

The V and J genes are TRBV7-9 and TRBJ1-1; D is undetermined. Trimming took off 4 bases at V and 3 bases at J, with 15 bases between the two ends. This CDR3 is built from 15 residues. From germline, CDR1 is SEHNR and CDR2 FQNEAQ (reference sequence). Here the CDR3 reads CASSSLAEGDTEAFF. The CDR3 bases are TGTGCCAGCAGCTCACTAGCCGAGGGTGACACTGAAGCTTTCTTT.

This clonotype was picked up a small number of times. The chain uses TRBV28 and TRBJ2-1, with a possible D match to TRBD2 (6 bases). The germline V and J ends were trimmed by 3 bases and 3 bases, with 27 bases remaining between them. Per germline, CDR1 MDHEN and CDR2 SYDVKM. The CDR3 covers 20 residues. The CDR3 sequence is CASSLNRRLLGVGGYNEQFF. CDR3 DNA sequence: TGTGCCAGCAGTTTGAATCGCCGACTCCTTGGTGTGGGAGGCTACAATGAGCAGTTCTTC. Full variable domain (missing parts from reference TRBV28 and TRBJ2-1): DVKVTQSSRYLVKRTGEKVFLECVQDMDHENMFWYRQDPGLGLRLIYFSYDVKMKEKGDIPEGYSVSREKKERFSLILESASTNQTSMYLCASSLNRRLLGVGGYNEQFFGPGTRLTVL.

The chain links TRBV5-1 to TRBJ1-1; D gene unclear. Germline loops: CDR1 SGHRS, CDR2 YFSETQ. Between the trimmed V and J ends, which lost 0 bases and 5 bases, there was a span of 8 bases. The CDR3 extends over 13 amino acids. CDR3 sequence: CASSLVEGTEAFF. DNA for the CDR3: TGCGCCAGCAGCTTGGTGGAAGGGACTGAAGCTTTCTTT.

The gene calls are TRBV4-3 and TRBJ2-7; no clear D. V lost 1 base and J 3 bases, leaving 4 bases between the germline ends. CDR1 and CDR2 from the germline V gene are LGHNA and YSLEER. There are 12 residues in the CDR3. The CDR3 nucleotides are TGCGCCAGCAGCCAAGCAGGCTACGAGCAGTACTTC. It specifies CASSQAGYEQYF.

The V gene is TRBV20-1, the J gene TRBJ2-7, with D possibly matching TRBD2 (5 bases). V dropped 5 bases and J dropped 11 bases, with 22 bases sitting between them. The CDR3 sequence is 13 residues long. Per germline, CDR1 DFQATT and CDR2 SNEGSKA (reference sequence). CDR3 nucleotides: TGCAGTGCTGATTACCGGGCCCTCCGGCGGGAGTACTTC. This gives the protein CSADYRALRREYF.

The chain recombines TRBV27 with TRBJ2-7; 7 bases are shared with TRBD2. CDR3 length equals 15 residues. The trim removed 4 bases at V and 6 bases at J, leaving 12 bases unmatched. Germline V gene data show CDR1 as MNHEY and CDR2 as SMNVEV (reference sequence). The CDR3 loop reads CASSSPREARVEQYF. The CDR3, as DNA: TGTGCCAGCAGTTCTCCCCGGGAGGCAAGAGTCGAGCAGTACTTC.

This clonotype showed up just a few times. The chain combines TRBV28 with TRBJ2-2; TRBD2 agrees at 9 bases. CDR3 length: 16 amino acids. Trimming at V came to 2 bases and at J to 8 bases, leaving 9 bases not matched to a gene. CDR1 is MDHEN and CDR2 is SYDVKM in the germline V gene. The CDR3 DNA follows: TGTGCCAGCAGTTTAAAACTAGCGGGCCACGGGGGGGAGCTGTTTTTT. Amino acids: CASSLKLAGHGGELFF.

The rearrangement uses TRBV20-1 and TRBJ1-2; 7 bases match TRBD1. The CDR3 has 13 residues. CDR1 and CDR2 from the germline V gene are DFQATT and SNEGSKA (reference sequence). J was trimmed by 6 bases and V by 2 bases; bases with no gene match: 6. The CDR3 is CSARLGTENGYTF. The CDR3 coding sequence is TGCAGTGCTAGATTGGGGACAGAGAATGGCTACACCTTC.